This T cell receptor (beta chain) was sequenced in a study of blood T cell repertoires in COVID-19. Overall study context: Samples came from the United States, Italy and Spain, spanning acute and convalescent COVID-19.

The protocol was immunoSEQ multiplex PCR, while the TCRdb copy is restricted to in-frame clones and leaves out a portion. In the table there are under 100,000 clones, around 87% of which are singletons. The CDR3 is 13 residues long. V gave up 2 bases and J gave up 3 bases, with 8 bases separating them. Germline V gives CDR1 MNHEY, CDR2 SVGAGI. The gene calls are TRBV6-5 and TRBJ2-7; TRBD2 is a possible D gene (5 bases). The sample comprised peripheral blood. This TCR was recovered from a human donor in a cohort sampled during active COVID-19. CDR3 in amino acids: CASSYGENYEQYF. CDR3 sequence (DNA): TGTGCCAGCAGTTACGGGGAGAACTACGAGCAGTACTTC.